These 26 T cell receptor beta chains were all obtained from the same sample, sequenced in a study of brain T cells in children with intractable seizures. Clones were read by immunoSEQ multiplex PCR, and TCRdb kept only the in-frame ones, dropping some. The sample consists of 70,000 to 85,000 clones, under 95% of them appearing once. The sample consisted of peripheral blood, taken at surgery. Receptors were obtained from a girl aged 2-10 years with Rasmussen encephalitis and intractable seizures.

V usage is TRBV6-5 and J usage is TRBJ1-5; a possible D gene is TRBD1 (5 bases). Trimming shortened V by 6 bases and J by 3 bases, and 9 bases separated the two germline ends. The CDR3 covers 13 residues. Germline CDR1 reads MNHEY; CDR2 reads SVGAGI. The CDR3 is CASRTGDNQPQHF. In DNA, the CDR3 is TGTGCCAGCAGAACAGGAGACAATCAGCCCCAGCATTTT.

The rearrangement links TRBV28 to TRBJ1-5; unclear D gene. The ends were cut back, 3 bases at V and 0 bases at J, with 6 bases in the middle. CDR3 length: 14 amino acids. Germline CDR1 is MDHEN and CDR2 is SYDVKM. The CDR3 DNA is TGTGCCAGCAGTTTCGGCGGTAGCAATCAGCCCCAGCATTTT. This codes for CASSFGGSNQPQHF.

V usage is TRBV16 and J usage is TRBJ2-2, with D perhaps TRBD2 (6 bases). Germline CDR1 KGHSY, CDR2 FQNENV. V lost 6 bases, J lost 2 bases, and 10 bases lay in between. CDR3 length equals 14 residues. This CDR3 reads CASRGGPNTGELFF. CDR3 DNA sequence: TGTGCCAGCAGGGGAGGACCCAACACCGGGGAGCTGTTTTTT.

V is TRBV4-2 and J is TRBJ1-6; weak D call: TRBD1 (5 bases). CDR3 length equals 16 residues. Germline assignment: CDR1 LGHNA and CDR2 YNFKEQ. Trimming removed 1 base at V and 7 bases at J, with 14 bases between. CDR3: CASSQGQGSRNSPLHF. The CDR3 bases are TGTGCCAGCAGCCAAGGCCAGGGCAGCCGAAATTCACCCCTCCACTTT.

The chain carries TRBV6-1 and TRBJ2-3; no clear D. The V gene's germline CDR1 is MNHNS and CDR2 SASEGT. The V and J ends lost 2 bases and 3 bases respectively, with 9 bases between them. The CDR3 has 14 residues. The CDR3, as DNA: TGTGCCAGCAGTGAATGGACGGTTACAGATACGCAGTATTTT. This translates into CASSEWTVTDTQYF.

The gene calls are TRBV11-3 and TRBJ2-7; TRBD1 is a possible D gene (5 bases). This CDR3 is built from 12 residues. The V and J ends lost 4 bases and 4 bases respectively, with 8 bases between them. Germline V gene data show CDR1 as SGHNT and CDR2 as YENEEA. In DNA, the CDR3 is TGTGCCAGCAGCTCGCACAGGTACGAGCAGTACTTC. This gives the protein CASSSHRYEQYF.

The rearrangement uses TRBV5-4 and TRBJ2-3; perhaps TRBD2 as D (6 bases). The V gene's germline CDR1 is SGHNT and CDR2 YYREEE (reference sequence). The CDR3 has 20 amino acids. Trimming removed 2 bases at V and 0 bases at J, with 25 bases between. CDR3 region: CASSFGTRDMAGTSTDTQYF. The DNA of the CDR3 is TGTGCCAGCAGCTTCGGGACCAGGGATATGGCGGGGACCAGCACAGATACGCAGTATTTT.

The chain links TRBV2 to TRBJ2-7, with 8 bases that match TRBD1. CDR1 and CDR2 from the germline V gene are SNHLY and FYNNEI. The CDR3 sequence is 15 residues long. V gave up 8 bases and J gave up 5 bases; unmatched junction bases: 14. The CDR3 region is CASAEDRVMRNEQYF. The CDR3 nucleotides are TGTGCCAGCGCCGAGGACAGGGTAATGAGGAACGAGCAGTACTTC.

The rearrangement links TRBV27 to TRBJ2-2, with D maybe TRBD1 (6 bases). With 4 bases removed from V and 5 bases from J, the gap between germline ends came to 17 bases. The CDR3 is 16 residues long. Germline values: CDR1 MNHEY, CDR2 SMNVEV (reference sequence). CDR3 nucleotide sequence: TGTGCCAGCAGTTCCCGTGACAGGTTGAGGACCGGGGAGCTGTTTTTT. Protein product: CASSSRDRLRTGELFF.

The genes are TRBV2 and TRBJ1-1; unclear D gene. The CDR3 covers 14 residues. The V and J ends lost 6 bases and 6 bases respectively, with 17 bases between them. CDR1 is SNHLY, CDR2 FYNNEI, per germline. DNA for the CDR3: TGTGCCAGCAGGCGTCGGGCCGTAAACTCTGAAGCTTTCTTT. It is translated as CASRRRAVNSEAFF.

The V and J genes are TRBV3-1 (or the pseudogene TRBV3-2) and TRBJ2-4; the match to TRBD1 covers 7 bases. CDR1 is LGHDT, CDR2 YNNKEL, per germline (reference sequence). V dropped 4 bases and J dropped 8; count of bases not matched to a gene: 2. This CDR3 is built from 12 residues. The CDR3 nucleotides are TGTGCCAGCAGCCCCAGGGGGTACATTCAGTACTTC. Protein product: CASSPRGYIQYF.

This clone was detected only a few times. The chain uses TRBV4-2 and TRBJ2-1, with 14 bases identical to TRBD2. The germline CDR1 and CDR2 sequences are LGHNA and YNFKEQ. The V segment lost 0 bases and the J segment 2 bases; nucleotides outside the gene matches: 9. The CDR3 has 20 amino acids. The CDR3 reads CASSQDPTRTSGGTYNEQFF. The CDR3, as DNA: TGTGCCAGCAGCCAAGACCCGACTAGGACTAGCGGGGGGACCTACAATGAGCAGTTCTTC.

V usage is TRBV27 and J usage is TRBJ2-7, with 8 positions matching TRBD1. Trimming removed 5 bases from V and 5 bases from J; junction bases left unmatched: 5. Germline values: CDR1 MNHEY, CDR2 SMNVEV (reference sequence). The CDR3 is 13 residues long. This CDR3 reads CASSPWTGNEQYF. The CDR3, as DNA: TGTGCCAGCAGTCCATGGACAGGGAACGAGCAGTACTTC.

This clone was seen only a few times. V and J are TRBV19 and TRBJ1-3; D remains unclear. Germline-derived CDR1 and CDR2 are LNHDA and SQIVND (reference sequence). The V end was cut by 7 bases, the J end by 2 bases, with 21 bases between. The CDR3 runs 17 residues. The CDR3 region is CASTRTQGLRAGNTIYF. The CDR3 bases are TGTGCCAGTACCCGGACCCAAGGGCTTCGAGCTGGAAACACCATATATTTT.

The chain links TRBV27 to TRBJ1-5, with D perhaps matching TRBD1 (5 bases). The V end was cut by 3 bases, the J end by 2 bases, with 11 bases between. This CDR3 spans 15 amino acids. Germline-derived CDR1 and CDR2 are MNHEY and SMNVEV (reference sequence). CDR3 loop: CASSFSRDGNQPQHF. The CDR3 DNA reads TGTGCCAGCAGTTTCTCCAGGGACGGCAATCAGCCCCAGCATTTT.

CDR3 coding DNA: TGTGCCAGCAGCCCGGGGGGGGGCACCCCCCACGAGCAGTACTTC. It translates to CASSPGGGTPHEQYF. V and J are TRBV5-4 and TRBJ2-7, with TRBD2 matching 8 bases. Germline loops: CDR1 SGHNT, CDR2 YYREEE (reference sequence). Trimming took 4 bases from V and 5 from J; bases not matched to a gene: 11. The CDR3 is 15 amino acids.

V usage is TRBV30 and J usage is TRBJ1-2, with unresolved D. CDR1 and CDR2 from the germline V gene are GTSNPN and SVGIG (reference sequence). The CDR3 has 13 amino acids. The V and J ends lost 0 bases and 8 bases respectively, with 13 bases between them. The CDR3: CAWSVYSPGGYTF. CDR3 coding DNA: TGTGCCTGGAGTGTTTATAGCCCTGGGGGCTACACCTTC.

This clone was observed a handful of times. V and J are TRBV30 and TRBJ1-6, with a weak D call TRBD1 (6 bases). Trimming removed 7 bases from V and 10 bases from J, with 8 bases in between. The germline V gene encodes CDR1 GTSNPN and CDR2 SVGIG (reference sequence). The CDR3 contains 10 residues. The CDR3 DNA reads TGTGCCTTCGGGGGCTCACCCCTCCACTTT. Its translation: CAFGGSPLHF.

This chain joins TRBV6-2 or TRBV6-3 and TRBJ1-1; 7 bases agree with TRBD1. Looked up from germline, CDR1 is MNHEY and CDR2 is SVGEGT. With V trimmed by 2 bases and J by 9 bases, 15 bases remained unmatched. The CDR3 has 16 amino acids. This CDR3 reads CASSYAFRDSSYQAFF. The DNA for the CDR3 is TGTGCCAGCAGTTACGCTTTTAGGGACAGCAGTTACCAAGCTTTCTTT.

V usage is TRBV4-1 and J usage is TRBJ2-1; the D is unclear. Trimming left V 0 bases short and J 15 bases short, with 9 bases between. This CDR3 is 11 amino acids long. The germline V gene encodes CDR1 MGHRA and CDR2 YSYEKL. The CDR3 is CASSQDTSRFF. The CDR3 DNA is TGCGCCAGCAGCCAAGATACATCTCGGTTCTTC.

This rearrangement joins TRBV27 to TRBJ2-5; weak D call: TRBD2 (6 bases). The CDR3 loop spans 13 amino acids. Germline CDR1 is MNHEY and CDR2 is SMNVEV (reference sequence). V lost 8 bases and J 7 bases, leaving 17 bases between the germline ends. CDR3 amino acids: CASAGSREGTQYF. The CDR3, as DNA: TGTGCCAGCGCGGGGTCCCGGGAAGGGACCCAGTACTTC.

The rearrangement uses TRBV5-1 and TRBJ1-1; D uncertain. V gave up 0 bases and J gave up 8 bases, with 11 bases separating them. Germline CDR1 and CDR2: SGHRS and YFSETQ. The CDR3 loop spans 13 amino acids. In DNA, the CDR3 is TGCGCCAGCAGCTTGGAGGTGTTGGCCGAAGCTTTCTTT. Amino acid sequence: CASSLEVLAEAFF.

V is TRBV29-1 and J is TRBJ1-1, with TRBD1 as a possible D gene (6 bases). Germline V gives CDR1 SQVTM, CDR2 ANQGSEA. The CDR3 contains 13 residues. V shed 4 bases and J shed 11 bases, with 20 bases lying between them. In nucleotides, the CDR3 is TGCAGCGTTGTCGGGGGGGGGCAGATAATGGCTTTCTTT. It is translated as CSVVGGGQIMAFF.

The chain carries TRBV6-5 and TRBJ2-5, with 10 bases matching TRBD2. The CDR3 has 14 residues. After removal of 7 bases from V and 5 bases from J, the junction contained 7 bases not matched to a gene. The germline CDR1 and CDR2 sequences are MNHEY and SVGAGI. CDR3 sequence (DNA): TGTGCCAGCACCGGAGCGGGAGGGGGGGAGACCCAGTACTTC. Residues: CASTGAGGGETQYF.

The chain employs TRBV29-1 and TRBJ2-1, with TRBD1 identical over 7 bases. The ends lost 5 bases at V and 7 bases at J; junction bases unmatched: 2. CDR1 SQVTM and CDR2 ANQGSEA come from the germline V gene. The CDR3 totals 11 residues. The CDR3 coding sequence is TGCAGCGTTTACAGGGGAAATGAGCAGTTCTTC. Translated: CSVYRGNEQFF.

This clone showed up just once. This chain's CDR3 is CSASLPDRGWGTEAFF. The CDR3 DNA reads as TGCAGTGCTAGTCTGCCTGATCGTGGTTGGGGCACTGAAGCTTTCTTT. The rearrangement links TRBV20-1 to TRBJ1-1; D gene uncertain. CDR1 and CDR2 from the germline V gene are DFQATT and SNEGSKA (reference sequence). The CDR3 covers 16 residues. The V gene lost 3 bases and the J gene lost 4 bases, with 21 bases spanning the gap.